The sample holds many counts of the clone carrying this T cell receptor (beta chain). Its antigen is unknown. Specified time point: patch test 1, 2 weeks after DPC sensitization. Treatment: therapeutic diphenylcyclopropenone sensitization with weekly scalp DPC. Donation of samples came from alopecia patients who were 18 to 70 years old and suitable for DPC. The data stem from a study of human T cells and chemical hapten exposure. Across the study: Patients, chiefly female, had alopecia areata, totalis or universalis.

TCRdb independently ran MiXCR on the RACE reads; one entry per CDR3 protein. This sample has 380,000 or so distinct CDR3 sequences; approximately 5% occur once, and the top ten carry under 3%. This CDR3 has 19 residues. The J segment lost 1 base and the V segment lost 5 bases, leaving 17 bases of the junction unmatched. Germline CDR1 MNHNS, CDR2 SASEGT. Broader study findings: Compared with pre-sensitization or healthy control sets, expanded TCRs clustered more. Once DPC sensitization occurred, TCRs above 1 in 1000 frequency showed no change.

Sequenced here: whole blood, sampled in connection with sensitization to the hapten diphenylcyclopropenone (DPC). V gene TRBV6-1 combines with J gene TRBJ2-3; 8 nucleotides match TRBD1. The receptor was isolated from a woman aged 45-60 years with alopecia areata. Some clones in this sample may be carry-over from other donors' samples. CDR3 DNA sequence: TGTGCCAGCAGTCCCGGGACAGGCCTCCTTCTGGGGGGCACAGATACGCAGTATTTT. Its protein product is CASSPGTGLLLGGTDTQYF.